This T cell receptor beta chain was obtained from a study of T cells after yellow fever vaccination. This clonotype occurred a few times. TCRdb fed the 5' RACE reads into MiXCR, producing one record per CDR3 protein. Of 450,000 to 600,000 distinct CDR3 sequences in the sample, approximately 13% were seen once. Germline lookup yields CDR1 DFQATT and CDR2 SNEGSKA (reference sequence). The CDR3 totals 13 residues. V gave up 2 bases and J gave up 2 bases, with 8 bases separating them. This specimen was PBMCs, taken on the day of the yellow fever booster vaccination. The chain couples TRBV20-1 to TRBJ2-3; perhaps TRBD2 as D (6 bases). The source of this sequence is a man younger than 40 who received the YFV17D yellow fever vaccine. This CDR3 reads CSARLASTDTQYF. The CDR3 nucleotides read TGCAGTGCTAGACTAGCGTCCACAGATACGCAGTATTTT.